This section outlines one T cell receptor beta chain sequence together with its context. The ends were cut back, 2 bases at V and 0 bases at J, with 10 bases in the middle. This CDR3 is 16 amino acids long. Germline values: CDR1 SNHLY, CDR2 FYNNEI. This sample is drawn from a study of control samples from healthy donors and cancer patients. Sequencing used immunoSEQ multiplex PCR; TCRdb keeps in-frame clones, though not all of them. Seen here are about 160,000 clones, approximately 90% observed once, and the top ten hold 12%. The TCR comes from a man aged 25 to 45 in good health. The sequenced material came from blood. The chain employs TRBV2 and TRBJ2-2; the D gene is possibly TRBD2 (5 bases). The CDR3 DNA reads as TGTGCCAGCAGTGAACTAGCATTAGCGAACACCGGGGAGCTGTTTTTT. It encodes CASSELALANTGELFF.